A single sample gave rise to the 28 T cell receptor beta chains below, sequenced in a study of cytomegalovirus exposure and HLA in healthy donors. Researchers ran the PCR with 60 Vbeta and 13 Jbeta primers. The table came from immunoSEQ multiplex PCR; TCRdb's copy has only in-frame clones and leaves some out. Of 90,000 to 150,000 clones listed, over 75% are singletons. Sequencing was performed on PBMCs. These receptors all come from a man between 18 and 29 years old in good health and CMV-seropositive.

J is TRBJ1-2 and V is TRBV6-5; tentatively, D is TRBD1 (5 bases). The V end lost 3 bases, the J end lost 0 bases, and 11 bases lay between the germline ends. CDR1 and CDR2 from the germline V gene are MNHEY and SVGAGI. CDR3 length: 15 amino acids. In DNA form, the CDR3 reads TGTGCCAGCAGTTATCAGGGTTTAACTAACTATGGCTACACCTTC. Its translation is CASSYQGLTNYGYTF.

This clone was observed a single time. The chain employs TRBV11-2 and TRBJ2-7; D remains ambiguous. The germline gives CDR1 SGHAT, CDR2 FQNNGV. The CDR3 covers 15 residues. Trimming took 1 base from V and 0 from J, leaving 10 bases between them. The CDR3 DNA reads TGTGCCAGCAGCTTAGGTCCAGGTAACTCCTACGAGCAGTACTTC. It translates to CASSLGPGNSYEQYF.

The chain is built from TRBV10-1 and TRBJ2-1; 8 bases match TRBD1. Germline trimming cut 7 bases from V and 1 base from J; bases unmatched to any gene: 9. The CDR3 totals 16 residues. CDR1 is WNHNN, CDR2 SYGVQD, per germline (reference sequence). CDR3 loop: CASTYPGGPSYNEQFF. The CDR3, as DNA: TGCGCCAGCACCTATCCAGGGGGCCCGTCCTACAATGAGCAGTTCTTC.

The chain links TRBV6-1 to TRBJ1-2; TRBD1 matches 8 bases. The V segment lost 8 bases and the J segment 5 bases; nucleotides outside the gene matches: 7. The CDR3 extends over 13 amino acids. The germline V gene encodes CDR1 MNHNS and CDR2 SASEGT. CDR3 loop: CASRRGLGYGYTF. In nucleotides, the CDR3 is TGTGCCAGCCGCAGGGGGCTGGGGTATGGCTACACCTTC.

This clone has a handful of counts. The CDR3 DNA reads as TGTGCCAGCAGCGCCACCAGGGTCACTGAAGCTTTCTTT. Its protein product is CASSATRVTEAFF. This rearrangement joins TRBV14 to TRBJ1-1, with D possibly being TRBD1 (5 bases). CDR1 is SGHDN, CDR2 FVKESK, per germline. The V end lost 5 bases, the J end lost 4 bases, and 11 bases lay between the germline ends. This CDR3 has 13 residues.

The CDR3 nucleotides read TGTGCCAGCAGCTGGGAGACTAGCCGCGCCTACAATGAGCAGTTCTTC. This translates into CASSWETSRAYNEQFF. The chain carries TRBV5-5 and TRBJ2-1; the match to TRBD2 covers 7 bases. The CDR3 length is 16 residues. Germline-derived CDR1 and CDR2 are SGHKS and YYEKEE (reference sequence). The ends lost 3 bases at V and 2 bases at J; junction bases unmatched: 8. Drawing the rest from reference TRBV5-5 and TRBJ2-1, the complete variable domain is DAGVTQSPTHLIKTRGQQVTLRCSPISGHKSVSWYQQVLGQGPQFIFQYYEKEERGRGNFPDRFSARQFPNYSSELNVNALLLGDSALYLCASSWETSRAYNEQFFGPGTRLTVL.

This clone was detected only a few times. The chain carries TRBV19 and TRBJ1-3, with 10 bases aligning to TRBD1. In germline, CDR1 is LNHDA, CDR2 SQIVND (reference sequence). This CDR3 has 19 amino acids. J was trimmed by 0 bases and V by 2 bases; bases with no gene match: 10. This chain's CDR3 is CASSIKGQGRRISGNTIYF. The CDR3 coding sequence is TGTGCCAGTAGTATAAAGGGACAGGGGCGCCGGATCTCTGGAAACACCATATATTTT. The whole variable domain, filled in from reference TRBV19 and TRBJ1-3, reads DGGITQSPKYLFRKEGQNVTLSCEQNLNHDAMYWYRQDPGQGLRLIYYSQIVNDFQKGDIAEGYSVSREKKESFPLTVTSAQKNPTAFYLCASSIKGQGRRISGNTIYFGEGSWLTVV.

CDR3 bases: TGTGCCAGCAGTTTATCGATGGCGGGAGGCTACGAGCAGTACTTC. Amino acid sequence: CASSLSMAGGYEQYF. V is TRBV27 and J is TRBJ2-7; 8 bases match TRBD2. V lost 0 bases to trimming and J lost 3 bases; unmatched junction nucleotides: 4. CDR3 size: 15 residues. Looked up from germline, CDR1 is MNHEY and CDR2 is SMNVEV (reference sequence).

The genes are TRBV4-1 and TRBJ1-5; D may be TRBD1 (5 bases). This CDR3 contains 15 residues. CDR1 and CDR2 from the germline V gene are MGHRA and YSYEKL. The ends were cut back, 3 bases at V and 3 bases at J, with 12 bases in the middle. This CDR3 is CASSQAGQYNQPQHF. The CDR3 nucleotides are TGCGCCAGCAGCCAGGCGGGGCAGTACAATCAGCCCCAGCATTTT.

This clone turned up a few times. The CDR3: CASSVGLGVGTGELFF. The CDR3 DNA is TGTGCCAGCAGCGTAGGCCTGGGAGTAGGCACCGGGGAGCTGTTTTTT. This chain uses TRBV9 with TRBJ2-2; D may be TRBD2 (5 bases). The V gene lost 0 bases and the J gene lost 4 bases, with 13 bases spanning the gap. The germline V gene encodes CDR1 SGDLS and CDR2 YYNGEE. The CDR3 covers 16 residues.

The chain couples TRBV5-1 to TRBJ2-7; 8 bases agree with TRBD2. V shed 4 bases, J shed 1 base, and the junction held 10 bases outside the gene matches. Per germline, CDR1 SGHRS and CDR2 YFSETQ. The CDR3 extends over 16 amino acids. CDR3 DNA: TGCGCCAGCAGCCTCCTTACTAGCGGCCTTTCCTACGAGCAGTACTTC. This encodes CASSLLTSGLSYEQYF.

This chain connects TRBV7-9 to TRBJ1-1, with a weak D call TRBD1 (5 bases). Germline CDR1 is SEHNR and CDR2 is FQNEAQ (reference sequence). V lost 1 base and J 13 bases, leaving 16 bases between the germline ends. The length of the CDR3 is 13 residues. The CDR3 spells CASSLGEGRMGFF. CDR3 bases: TGTGCCAGCAGCTTAGGGGAGGGGAGGATGGGTTTCTTT.

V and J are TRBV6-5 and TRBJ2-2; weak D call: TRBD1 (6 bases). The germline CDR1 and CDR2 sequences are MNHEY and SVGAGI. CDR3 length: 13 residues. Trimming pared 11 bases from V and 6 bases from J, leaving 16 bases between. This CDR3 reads CAGAWGRAGELFF. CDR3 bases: TGTGCCGGGGCGTGGGGGCGGGCCGGGGAGCTGTTTTTT.

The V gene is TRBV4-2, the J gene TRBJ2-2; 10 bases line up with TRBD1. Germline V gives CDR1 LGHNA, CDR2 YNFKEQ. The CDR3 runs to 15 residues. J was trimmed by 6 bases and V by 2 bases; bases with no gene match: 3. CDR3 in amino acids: CASSQPTGGAGELFF. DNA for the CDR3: TGTGCCAGCAGCCAACCGACAGGGGGCGCCGGGGAGCTGTTTTTT.

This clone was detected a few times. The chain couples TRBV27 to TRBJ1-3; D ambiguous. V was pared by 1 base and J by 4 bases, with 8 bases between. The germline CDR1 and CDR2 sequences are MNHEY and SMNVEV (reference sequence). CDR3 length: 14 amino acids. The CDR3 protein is CASSLFRGGNTIYF. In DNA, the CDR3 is TGTGCCAGCAGTTTATTTCGGGGAGGAAACACCATATATTTT.

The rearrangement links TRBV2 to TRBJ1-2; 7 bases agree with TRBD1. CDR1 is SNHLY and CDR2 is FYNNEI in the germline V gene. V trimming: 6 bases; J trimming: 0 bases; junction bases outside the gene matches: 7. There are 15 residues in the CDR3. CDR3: CASREQGRPNYGYTF. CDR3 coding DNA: TGTGCCAGCAGGGAACAGGGGCGTCCTAACTATGGCTACACCTTC.

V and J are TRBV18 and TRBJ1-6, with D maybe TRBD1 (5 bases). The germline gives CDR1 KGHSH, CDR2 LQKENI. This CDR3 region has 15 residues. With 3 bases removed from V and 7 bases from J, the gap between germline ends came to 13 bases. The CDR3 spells CASSPDTLGNSPLHF. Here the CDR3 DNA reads TGTGCCAGCTCACCGGACACCCTGGGGAATTCACCCCTCCACTTT.

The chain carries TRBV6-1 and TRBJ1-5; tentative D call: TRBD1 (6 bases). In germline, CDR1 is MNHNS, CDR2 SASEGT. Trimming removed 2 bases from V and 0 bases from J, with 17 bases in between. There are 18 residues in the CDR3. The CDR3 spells CASSEPKTGRYSNQPQHF. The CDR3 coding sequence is TGTGCCAGCAGTGAACCTAAGACAGGCCGATATAGCAATCAGCCCCAGCATTTT.

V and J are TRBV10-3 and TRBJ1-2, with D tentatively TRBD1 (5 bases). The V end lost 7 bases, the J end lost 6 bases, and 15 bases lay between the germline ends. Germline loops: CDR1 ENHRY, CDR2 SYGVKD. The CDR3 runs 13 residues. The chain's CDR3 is CAITGLETDGYTF. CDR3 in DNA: TGTGCCATCACGGGACTAGAGACGGATGGCTACACCTTC.

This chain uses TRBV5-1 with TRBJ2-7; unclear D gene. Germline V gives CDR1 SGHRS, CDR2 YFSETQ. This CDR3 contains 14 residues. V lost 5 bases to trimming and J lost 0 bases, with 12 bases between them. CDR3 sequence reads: CASSPSLSSYEQYF. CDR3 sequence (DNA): TGCGCCAGCAGTCCATCTTTGAGCTCCTACGAGCAGTACTTC.

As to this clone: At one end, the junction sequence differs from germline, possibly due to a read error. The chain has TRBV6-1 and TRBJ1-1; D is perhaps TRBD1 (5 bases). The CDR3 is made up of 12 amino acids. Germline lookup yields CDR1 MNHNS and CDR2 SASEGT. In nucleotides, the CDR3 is TGTGCCAGCAGAGACACCGGGACTGGAGCTTTCTTT. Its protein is CASRDTGTGAFF.

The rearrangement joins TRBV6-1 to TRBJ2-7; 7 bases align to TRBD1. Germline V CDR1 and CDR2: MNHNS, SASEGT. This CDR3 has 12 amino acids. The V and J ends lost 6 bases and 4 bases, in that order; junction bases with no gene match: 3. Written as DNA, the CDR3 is TGTGCCAGCAGGTTACAGGGGTACGAGCAGTACTTC. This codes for CASRLQGYEQYF.

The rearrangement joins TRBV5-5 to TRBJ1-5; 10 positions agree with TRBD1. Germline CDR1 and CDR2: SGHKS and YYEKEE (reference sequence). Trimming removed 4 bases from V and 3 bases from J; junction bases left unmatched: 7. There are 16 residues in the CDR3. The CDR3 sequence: CASSPQDRGFNQPQHF. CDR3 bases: TGTGCCAGCAGCCCCCAGGACAGGGGGTTCAATCAGCCCCAGCATTTT. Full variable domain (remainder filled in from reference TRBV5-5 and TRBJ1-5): DAGVTQSPTHLIKTRGQQVTLRCSPISGHKSVSWYQQVLGQGPQFIFQYYEKEERGRGNFPDRFSARQFPNYSSELNVNALLLGDSALYLCASSPQDRGFNQPQHFGDGTRLSIL.

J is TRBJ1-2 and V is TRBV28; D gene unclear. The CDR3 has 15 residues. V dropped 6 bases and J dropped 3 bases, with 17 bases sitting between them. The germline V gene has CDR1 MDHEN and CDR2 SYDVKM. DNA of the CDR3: TGTGCCAGCAGGGAGGGCCCCAACCCCCACTATGGCTACACCTTC. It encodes CASREGPNPHYGYTF.

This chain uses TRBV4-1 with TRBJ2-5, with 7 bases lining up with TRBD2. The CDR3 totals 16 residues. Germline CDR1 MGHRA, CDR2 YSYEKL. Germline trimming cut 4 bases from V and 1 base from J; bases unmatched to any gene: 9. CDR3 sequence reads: CASSPMPLAVQETQYF. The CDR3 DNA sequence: TGCGCCAGCAGCCCCATGCCTCTAGCGGTCCAAGAGACCCAGTACTTC.

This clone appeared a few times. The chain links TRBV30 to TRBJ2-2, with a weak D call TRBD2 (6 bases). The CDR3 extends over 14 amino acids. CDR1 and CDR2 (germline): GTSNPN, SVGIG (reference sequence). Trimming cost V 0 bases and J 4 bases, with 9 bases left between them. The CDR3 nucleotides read TGTGCCTGGAGTGTACTACTAGCCACCGGGGAGCTGTTTTTT. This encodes CAWSVLLATGELFF.

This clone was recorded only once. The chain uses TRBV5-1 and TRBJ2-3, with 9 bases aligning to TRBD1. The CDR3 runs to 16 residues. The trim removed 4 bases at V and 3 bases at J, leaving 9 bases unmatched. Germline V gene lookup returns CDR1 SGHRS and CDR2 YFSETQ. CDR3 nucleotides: TGCGCCAGCAGCGGGGACAGGGTAGGAATTACAGATACGCAGTATTTT. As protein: CASSGDRVGITDTQYF.

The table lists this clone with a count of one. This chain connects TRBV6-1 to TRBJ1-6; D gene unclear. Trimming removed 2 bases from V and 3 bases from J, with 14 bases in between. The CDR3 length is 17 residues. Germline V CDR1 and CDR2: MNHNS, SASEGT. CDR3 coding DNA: TGTGCCAGCAGTGAACCCGGAAGCTGGAGCTATAATTCACCCCTCCACTTT. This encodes CASSEPGSWSYNSPLHF.